What follows are 27 T cell receptor beta chains derived from one specimen sequenced in a study of T cell changes during pregnancy in multiple sclerosis. Libraries were prepared by immunoSEQ multiplex PCR; TCRdb keeps only in-frame clonotypes and omits some of them. The table lists more than 55,000 clones, roughly 94% of them singletons, with 2% to 3% in the top ten. Sequences were derived from CD8+ T cells from peripheral blood mononuclear cells, sampled after pregnancy. These receptors originate from a female donor with multiple sclerosis, enrolled in a pregnancy study.

A single count supports this clone. This chain's CDR3 is CASSLALGGSYNEQFF. CDR3 sequence (DNA): TGCGCCAGCAGCTTGGCCTTGGGCGGGAGCTACAATGAGCAGTTCTTC. The chain links TRBV5-1 to TRBJ2-1; 7 bases are a match to TRBD2. Germline values: CDR1 SGHRS, CDR2 YFSETQ. CDR3 length equals 16 residues. The J segment lost 3 bases and the V segment lost 0 bases, leaving 6 bases of the junction unmatched.

The chain employs TRBV27 and TRBJ2-4; 9 nucleotides agree with TRBD1. CDR3 length equals 15 residues. The J segment lost 8 bases and the V segment lost 5 bases, leaving 10 bases of the junction unmatched. Germline CDR1 and CDR2: MNHEY and SMNVEV (reference sequence). In nucleotides, the CDR3 is TGTGCCAGCAGTCCGCAGACAGGGGGTAGGGACATTCAGTACTTC. It yields the protein CASSPQTGGRDIQYF.

The chain uses TRBV4-1 and TRBJ1-2; 7 positions match TRBD1. Losses at the gene ends were 2 bases for V and 4 bases for J; bases not matched to a gene: 7. Germline V lookup: CDR1 MGHRA, CDR2 YSYEKL. This CDR3 has 15 amino acids. The CDR3 DNA reads TGCGCCAGCAGCCAAACTTCCGGGACAGCCTATGGCTACACCTTC. Protein: CASSQTSGTAYGYTF.

The V gene is TRBV7-9, the J gene TRBJ2-7, with 12 nucleotides matching TRBD2. This CDR3 has 15 amino acids. Germline V CDR1 and CDR2: SEHNR, FQNEAQ (reference sequence). V trimming: 5 bases; J trimming: 4 bases; junction bases outside the gene matches: 6. DNA of the CDR3: TGTGCCAGCAGCGATCTAGCGGGAGGGTTGTACGAGCAGTACTTC. Protein: CASSDLAGGLYEQYF. The whole variable domain, filled in from reference TRBV7-9 and TRBJ2-7, reads DTGVSQNPRHKITKRGQNVTFRCDPISEHNRLYWYRQTLGQGPEFLTYFQNEAQLEKSRLLSDRFSAERPKGSFSTLEIQRTEQGDSAMYLCASSDLAGGLYEQYFGPGTRLTVT.

The chain recombines TRBV7-8 with TRBJ2-5; 7 positions match TRBD2. The CDR3 has 17 amino acids. Germline V gene lookup returns CDR1 SGHVS and CDR2 FQNEAQ. J lost 3 bases, V lost 2 bases, and 12 bases had no gene match. CDR3 region: CASSLIWPLAVKETQYF. In DNA, the CDR3 is TGTGCCAGCAGCTTAATCTGGCCTCTAGCGGTTAAAGAGACCCAGTACTTC. Full variable domain (missing parts from reference TRBV7-8 and TRBJ2-5): GAGVSQSPRYKVAKRGQDVALRCDPISGHVSLFWYQQALGQGPEFLTYFQNEAQLDKSGLPSDRFFAERPEGSVSTLKIQRTQQEDSAVYLCASSLIWPLAVKETQYFGPGTRLLVL.

CDR3 coding DNA: TGTGCCAGCAGCGGAACTGAACAGGGCAATGAGCAGTTCTTC. This gives the protein CASSGTEQGNEQFF. The gene calls are TRBV9 and TRBJ2-1, with D perhaps TRBD1 (6 bases). The CDR3 sequence is 14 residues long. Trimming removed 3 bases at V and 6 bases at J, with 13 bases between. Germline V CDR1 and CDR2: SGDLS, YYNGEE.

This clone was seen only once. The chain couples TRBV4-1 to TRBJ1-6, with D unclear. Germline V gives CDR1 MGHRA, CDR2 YSYEKL. Trimming cost V 0 bases and J 0 bases, with 6 bases left between them. The CDR3 runs to 16 residues. DNA for the CDR3: TGCGCCAGCAGCCAAGATCCCAGCTCCTATAATTCACCCCTCCACTTT. Translated, it gives CASSQDPSSYNSPLHF.

The chain recombines TRBV4-1 with TRBJ1-3, with D hard to call. The V gene's germline CDR1 is MGHRA and CDR2 YSYEKL. This CDR3 comprises 13 residues. V was cut by 1 base and J by 8 bases, with 9 bases left in between. The CDR3 protein is CASSQGSGYTIYF. In DNA form, the CDR3 reads TGCGCCAGCAGCCAAGGTTCTGGCTACACCATATATTTT.

The rearrangement joins TRBV5-5 to TRBJ2-5, with D possibly being TRBD2 (5 bases). The CDR3 extends over 14 amino acids. From germline, CDR1 is SGHKS and CDR2 YYEKEE (reference sequence). With 2 bases removed from V and 1 base from J, the gap between germline ends came to 9 bases. CDR3 in amino acids: CASSLDGLQETQYF. For the CDR3, the DNA is TGTGCCAGCAGCTTAGACGGACTCCAAGAGACCCAGTACTTC.

Written as DNA, the CDR3 is TGTGCCAGCAGCGTAGCGGGGGGGCTGGGGGAAAAACTGTTTTTT. The encoded protein is CASSVAGGLGEKLFF. The rearrangement joins TRBV9 to TRBJ1-4; TRBD1 is a possible D gene (6 bases). The V end was cut by 0 bases, the J end by 8 bases, with 14 bases between. The germline CDR1 and CDR2 sequences are SGDLS and YYNGEE. The CDR3 covers 15 residues.

The genes are TRBV4-1 and TRBJ1-5; D call uncertain. V lost 1 base and J 7 bases, leaving 8 bases between the germline ends. CDR3 size: 13 residues. Germline V gene data show CDR1 as MGHRA and CDR2 as YSYEKL. The CDR3 reads CASSQVTGQPQHF. The CDR3 DNA reads as TGCGCCAGCAGCCAAGTAACGGGACAGCCCCAGCATTTT.

The chain carries TRBV7-6 and TRBJ2-7; TRBD1 aligns across 9 bases. This CDR3 has 15 residues. V trimming: 5 bases; J trimming: 0 bases; junction bases outside the gene matches: 5. Per the germline V gene, CDR1 is SGHVS and CDR2 is FNYEAQ. CDR3 region: CASSGGTGSSYEQYF. CDR3 DNA: TGTGCCAGCAGCGGAGGGACAGGGAGCTCCTACGAGCAGTACTTC.

The chain uses TRBV19 and TRBJ2-7; D is perhaps TRBD2 (6 bases). The germline CDR1 and CDR2 sequences are LNHDA and SQIVND (reference sequence). Deletions cut 5 bases from V and 0 bases from J, with 14 bases between. The CDR3 runs to 15 residues. The chain's CDR3 is CASSAGQGSSYEQYF. CDR3 DNA sequence: TGTGCCAGTAGTGCGGGGCAAGGGAGCTCCTACGAGCAGTACTTC.

This clone has a single count. V and J are TRBV28 and TRBJ2-3, with TRBD2 identical over 10 bases. Germline values: CDR1 MDHEN, CDR2 SYDVKM. Trimming at V came to 6 bases and at J to 7 bases, leaving 7 bases not matched to a gene. CDR3 length: 14 residues. CDR3 residues: CASSAAGGKHTQYF. DNA of the CDR3: TGTGCCAGCAGCGCAGCGGGAGGGAAGCATACGCAGTATTTT.

As concerns this clone: At one of its ends the junction is not consistent with the germline gene, which may arise from a read error. The rearrangement uses TRBV2 and TRBJ2-7, with D possibly matching TRBD1 (5 bases). Germline CDR1 SNHLY, CDR2 FYNNEI. This CDR3 has 13 residues. This CDR3 reads CASREGQLYEQYF. In DNA, the CDR3 is TGTGCCAGCAGAGAAGGACAACTCTACGAGCAGTACTTC.

V gene TRBV1 combines with J gene TRBJ2-1; the table's D call TRBD2 went unverified against the DNA. TRBV1 is labeled a pseudogene. CDR3 length equals 14 residues. The CDR3 sequence: CTSSQHSGYNEQFF. The CDR3 region has the DNA TGCACCAGCAGCCAACACAGCGGGTACAATGAGCAGTTCTTC.

The chain carries TRBV7-3 and TRBJ2-5, with 11 bases fitting TRBD1. The V segment lost 5 bases and the J segment 4 bases; nucleotides outside the gene matches: 6. This CDR3 is built from 15 residues. CDR1 is SGHTA and CDR2 is FQGTGA in the germline V gene. The CDR3 loop is CASSRDRGSGETQYF. DNA of the CDR3: TGTGCCAGCAGCAGGGACAGGGGGTCGGGAGAGACCCAGTACTTC.

This chain links TRBV7-8 with TRBJ1-1; maybe TRBD1 (5 bases). This CDR3 comprises 14 residues. V was trimmed by 5 bases and J by 1 base, leaving 11 bases between them. Germline loops: CDR1 SGHVS, CDR2 FQNEAQ. CDR3 sequence: CASSAVRGNTEAFF. The DNA for the CDR3 is TGTGCCAGCAGCGCGGTTAGGGGGAACACTGAAGCTTTCTTT.

The rearrangement links TRBV4-3 to TRBJ1-1, with 7 bases aligning to TRBD1. Germline loops: CDR1 LGHNA, CDR2 YSLEER. J gave up 4 bases and V 0 bases, and 5 bases lay outside the gene matches. The CDR3 has 15 amino acids. CDR3 nucleotides: TGCGCCAGCAGCCAAGACGGACAGGCGAGCACTGAAGCTTTCTTT. Translated, it gives CASSQDGQASTEAFF.

The rearrangement uses TRBV27 and TRBJ2-2; the match to TRBD1 covers 11 bases. The CDR3 spans 14 residues. V lost 5 bases to trimming and J lost 7 bases; unmatched junction nucleotides: 3. CDR1 is MNHEY, CDR2 SMNVEV, per germline (reference sequence). The CDR3 loop is CASSRTGGNGELFF. The CDR3 nucleotides are TGTGCCAGCAGTCGGACAGGGGGCAACGGGGAGCTGTTTTTT.

The chain recombines TRBV27 with TRBJ2-7; a possible D gene is TRBD1 (6 bases). Trimming removed 4 bases from V and 2 bases from J, with 18 bases in between. CDR1 is MNHEY and CDR2 is SMNVEV in the germline V gene (reference sequence). The CDR3 extends over 16 amino acids. The CDR3 reads CASSSSTGLGTYEQYF. DNA of the CDR3: TGTGCCAGCAGTTCATCTACAGGGTTAGGCACCTACGAGCAGTACTTC.

A single count supports this clone. V and J are TRBV9 and TRBJ2-1; D call uncertain. Germline assignment: CDR1 SGDLS and CDR2 YYNGEE. V shed 4 bases and J shed 8 bases, with 16 bases lying between them. The CDR3 is 14 amino acids. The CDR3 protein is CASSKTPIFHEQFF. For the CDR3, the DNA is TGTGCCAGCAGCAAAACTCCAATATTCCATGAGCAGTTCTTC.

The chain carries TRBV7-2 and TRBJ2-7; unclear D gene. Germline assignment: CDR1 SGHTA and CDR2 FQGNSA. The CDR3 covers 16 residues. V was cut by 2 bases and J by 2 bases, with 16 bases left in between. The CDR3, as DNA: TGTGCCAGCAGCTTATTTGCAGGCTTCATCCCCTACGAGCAGTACTTC. It translates to CASSLFAGFIPYEQYF.

The chain uses TRBV27 and TRBJ2-5, with D hard to call. Trimming pared 10 bases from V and 5 bases from J, leaving 17 bases between. This CDR3 spans 13 amino acids. Germline V gene lookup returns CDR1 MNHEY and CDR2 SMNVEV (reference sequence). CDR3 nucleotides: TGTGCCACCAGCCCCGGGTGGAGTGAGACCCAGTACTTC. Residues: CATSPGWSETQYF.

This chain joins TRBV6-5 and TRBJ2-7, with 7 nucleotides matching TRBD2. Losses at the gene ends were 2 bases for V and 0 bases for J; bases not matched to a gene: 1. This CDR3 is built from 14 residues. In germline, CDR1 is MNHEY, CDR2 SVGAGI. The CDR3 bases are TGTGCCAGCAGTTACGCTAGCGGCTCCTACGAGCAGTACTTC. This encodes CASSYASGSYEQYF.

CDR3 bases: TGCAGCGGAGGAGACAGGGACACTGAAGCTTTCTTT. Its protein is CSGGDRDTEAFF. This sequence joins TRBV29-1 and TRBJ1-1, with 7 nucleotides matching TRBD1. There are 12 residues in the CDR3. Germline V lookup: CDR1 SQVTM, CDR2 ANQGSEA. J gave up 3 bases and V 7 bases, and 5 bases lay outside the gene matches.

This chain uses TRBV28 with TRBJ1-5; the match to TRBD1 covers 8 bases. The V and J ends lost 5 bases and 3 bases, in that order; junction bases with no gene match: 6. The CDR3 spans 15 residues. Germline assignment: CDR1 MDHEN and CDR2 SYDVKM. The CDR3 sequence: CASSPGTGSNQPQHF. The DNA for the CDR3 is TGTGCCAGCAGTCCCGGGACAGGCTCCAATCAGCCCCAGCATTTT. The entire variable domain, with the rest obtained from reference TRBV28 and TRBJ1-5, is as follows: DVKVTQSSRYLVKRTGEKVFLECVQDMDHENMFWYRQDPGLGLRLIYFSYDVKMKEKGDIPEGYSVSREKKERFSLILESASTNQTSMYLCASSPGTGSNQPQHFGDGTRLSIL.